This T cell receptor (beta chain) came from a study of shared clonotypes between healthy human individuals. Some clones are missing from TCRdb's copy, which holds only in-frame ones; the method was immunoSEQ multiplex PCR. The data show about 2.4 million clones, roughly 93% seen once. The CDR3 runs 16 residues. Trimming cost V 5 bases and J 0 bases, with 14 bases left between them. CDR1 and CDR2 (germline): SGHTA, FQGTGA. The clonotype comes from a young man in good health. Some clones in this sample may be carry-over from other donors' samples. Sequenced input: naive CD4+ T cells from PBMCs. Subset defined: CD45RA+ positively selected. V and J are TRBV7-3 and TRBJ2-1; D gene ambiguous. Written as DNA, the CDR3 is TGTGCCAGCAGCCGACGGGTGTCCCTCTCCTACAATGAGCAGTTCTTC. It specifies CASSRRVSLSYNEQFF. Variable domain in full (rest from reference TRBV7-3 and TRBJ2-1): GAGVSQTPSNKVTEKGKYVELRCDPISGHTALYWYRQSLGQGPEFLIYFQGTGAADDSGLPNDRFFAVRPEGSVSTLKIQRTERGDSAVYLCASSRRVSLSYNEQFFGPGTRLTVL.